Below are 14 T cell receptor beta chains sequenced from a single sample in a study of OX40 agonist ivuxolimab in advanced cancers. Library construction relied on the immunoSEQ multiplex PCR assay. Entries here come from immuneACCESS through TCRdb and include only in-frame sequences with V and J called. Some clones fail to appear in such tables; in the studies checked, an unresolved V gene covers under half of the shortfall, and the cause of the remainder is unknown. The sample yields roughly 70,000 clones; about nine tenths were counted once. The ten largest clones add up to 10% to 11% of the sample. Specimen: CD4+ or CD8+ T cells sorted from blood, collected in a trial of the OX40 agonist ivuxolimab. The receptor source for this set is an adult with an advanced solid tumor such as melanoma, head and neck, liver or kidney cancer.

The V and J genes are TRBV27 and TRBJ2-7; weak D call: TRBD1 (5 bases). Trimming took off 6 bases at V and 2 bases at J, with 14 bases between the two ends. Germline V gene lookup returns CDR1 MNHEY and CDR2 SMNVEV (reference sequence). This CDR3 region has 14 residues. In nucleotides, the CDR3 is TGTGCCAGCAGCCAAGGGGCGGTTACCTACGAGCAGTACTTC. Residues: CASSQGAVTYEQYF.

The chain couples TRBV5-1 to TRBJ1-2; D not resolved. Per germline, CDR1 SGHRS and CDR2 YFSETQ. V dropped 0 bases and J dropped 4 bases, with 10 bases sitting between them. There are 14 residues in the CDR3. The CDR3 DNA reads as TGCGCCAGCAGCTTGGACTATGGACCCTATGGCTACACCTTC. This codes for CASSLDYGPYGYTF. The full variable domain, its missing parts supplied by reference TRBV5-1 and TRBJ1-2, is KAGVTQTPRYLIKTRGQQVTLSCSPISGHRSVSWYQQTPGQGLQFLFEYFSETQRNKGNFPGRFSGRQFSNSRSEMNVSTLELGDSALYLCASSLDYGPYGYTFGSGTRLTVV.

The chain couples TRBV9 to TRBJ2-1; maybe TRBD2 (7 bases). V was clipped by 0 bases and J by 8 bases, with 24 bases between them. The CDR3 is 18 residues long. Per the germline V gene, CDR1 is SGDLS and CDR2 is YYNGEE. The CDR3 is CASSVVGGGAIMGDEQFF. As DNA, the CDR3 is TGTGCCAGCAGCGTAGTTGGTGGGGGGGCTATCATGGGCGATGAGCAGTTCTTC.

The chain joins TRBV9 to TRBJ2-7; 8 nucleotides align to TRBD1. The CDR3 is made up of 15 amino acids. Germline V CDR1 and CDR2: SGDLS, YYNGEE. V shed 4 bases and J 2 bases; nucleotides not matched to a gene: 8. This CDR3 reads CASSQEWTGPYEQYF. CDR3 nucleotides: TGTGCCAGCAGCCAAGAATGGACAGGGCCCTACGAGCAGTACTTC.

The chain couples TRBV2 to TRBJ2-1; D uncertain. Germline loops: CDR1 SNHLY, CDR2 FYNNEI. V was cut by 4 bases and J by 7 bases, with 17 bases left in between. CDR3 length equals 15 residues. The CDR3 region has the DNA TGTGCCAGCAGTGCGGTAGTTAGCCGGATAAATGAGCAGTTCTTC. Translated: CASSAVVSRINEQFF.

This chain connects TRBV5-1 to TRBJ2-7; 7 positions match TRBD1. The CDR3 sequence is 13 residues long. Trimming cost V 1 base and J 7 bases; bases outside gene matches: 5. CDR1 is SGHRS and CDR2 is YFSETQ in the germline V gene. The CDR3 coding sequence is TGCGCCAGCAGCTTGACAGGGGCGTATGAGCAGTACTTC. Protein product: CASSLTGAYEQYF.

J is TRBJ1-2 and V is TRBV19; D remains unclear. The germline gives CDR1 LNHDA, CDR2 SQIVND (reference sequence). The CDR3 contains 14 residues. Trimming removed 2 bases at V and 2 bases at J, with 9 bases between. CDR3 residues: CASSIQDRNYGYTF. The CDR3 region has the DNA TGTGCCAGTAGTATACAGGACCGGAACTATGGCTACACCTTC. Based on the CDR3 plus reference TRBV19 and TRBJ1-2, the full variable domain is DGGITQSPKYLFRKEGQNVTLSCEQNLNHDAMYWYRQDPGQGLRLIYYSQIVNDFQKGDIAEGYSVSREKKESFPLTVTSAQKNPTAFYLCASSIQDRNYGYTFGSGTRLTVV.

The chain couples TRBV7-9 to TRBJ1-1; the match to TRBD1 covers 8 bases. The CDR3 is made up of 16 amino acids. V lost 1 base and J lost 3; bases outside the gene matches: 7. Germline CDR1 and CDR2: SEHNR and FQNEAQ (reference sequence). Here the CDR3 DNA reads TGTGCCAGCAGCTTAGGGGCAGGGGGCTATGACACTGAAGCTTTCTTT. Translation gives CASSLGAGGYDTEAFF.

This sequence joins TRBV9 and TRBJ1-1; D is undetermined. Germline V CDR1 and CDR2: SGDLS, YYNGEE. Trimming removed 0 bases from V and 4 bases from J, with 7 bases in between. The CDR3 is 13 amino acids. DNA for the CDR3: TGTGCCAGCAGCGTAGCATTTGGCACTGAAGCTTTCTTT. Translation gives CASSVAFGTEAFF.

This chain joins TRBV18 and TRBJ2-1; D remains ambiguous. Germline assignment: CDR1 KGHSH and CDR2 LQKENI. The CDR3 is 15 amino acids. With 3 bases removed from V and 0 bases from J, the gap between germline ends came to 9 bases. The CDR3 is CASSPVMSSYNEQFF. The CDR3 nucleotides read TGTGCCAGCTCACCCGTCATGAGCTCCTACAATGAGCAGTTCTTC.

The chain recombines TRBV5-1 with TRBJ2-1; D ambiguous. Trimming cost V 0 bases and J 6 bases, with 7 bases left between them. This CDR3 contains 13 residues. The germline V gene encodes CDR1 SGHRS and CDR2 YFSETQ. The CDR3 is CASSLVTLNEQFF. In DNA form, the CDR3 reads TGCGCCAGCAGCTTGGTAACCCTCAATGAGCAGTTCTTC.

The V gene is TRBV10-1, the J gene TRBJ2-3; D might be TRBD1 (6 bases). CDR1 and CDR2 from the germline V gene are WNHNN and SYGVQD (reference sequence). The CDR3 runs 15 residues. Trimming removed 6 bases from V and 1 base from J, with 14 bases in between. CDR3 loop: CASSWGRRGTDTQYF. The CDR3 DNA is TGCGCCAGCAGCTGGGGGCGGCGGGGCACAGATACGCAGTATTTT.

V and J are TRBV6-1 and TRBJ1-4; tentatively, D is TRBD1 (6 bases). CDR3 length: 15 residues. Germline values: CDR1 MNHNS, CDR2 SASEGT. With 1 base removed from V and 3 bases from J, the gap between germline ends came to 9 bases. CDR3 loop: CASSEGGGANEKLFF. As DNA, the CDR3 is TGTGCCAGCAGTGAAGGAGGGGGGGCTAATGAAAAACTGTTTTTT.

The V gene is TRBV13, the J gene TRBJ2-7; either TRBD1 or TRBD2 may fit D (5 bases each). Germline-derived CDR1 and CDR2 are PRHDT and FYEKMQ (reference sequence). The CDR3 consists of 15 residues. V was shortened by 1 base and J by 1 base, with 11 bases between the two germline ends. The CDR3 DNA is TGTGCCAGCAGCTTAGTTCGGGGCAGTTCCTACGAGCAGTACTTC. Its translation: CASSLVRGSSYEQYF.